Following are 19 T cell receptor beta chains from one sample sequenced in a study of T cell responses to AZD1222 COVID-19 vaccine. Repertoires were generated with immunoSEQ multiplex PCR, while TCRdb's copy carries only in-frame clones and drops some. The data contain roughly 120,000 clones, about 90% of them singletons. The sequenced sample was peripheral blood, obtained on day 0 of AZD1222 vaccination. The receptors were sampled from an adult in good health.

The DNA for the CDR3 is TGTGCCAGTAGCTTAGACGGATCCTATGGCTACACCTTC. It encodes CASSLDGSYGYTF. J is TRBJ1-2 and V is TRBV19; no clear D gene. CDR3 length: 13 amino acids. Trimming shortened V by 6 bases and J by 4 bases, and 12 bases separated the two germline ends. Germline loops: CDR1 LNHDA, CDR2 SQIVND (reference sequence).

In DNA, the CDR3 is TGTGCCAGCAGTTATCAAACAGGGGCGGCTAATGAAAAACTGTTTTTT. Translated: CASSYQTGAANEKLFF. The chain is built from TRBV6-5 and TRBJ1-4; TRBD1 matches 7 bases. The V gene's germline CDR1 is MNHEY and CDR2 SVGAGI. The CDR3 length is 16 residues. V lost 3 bases to trimming and J lost 3 bases; unmatched junction nucleotides: 7.

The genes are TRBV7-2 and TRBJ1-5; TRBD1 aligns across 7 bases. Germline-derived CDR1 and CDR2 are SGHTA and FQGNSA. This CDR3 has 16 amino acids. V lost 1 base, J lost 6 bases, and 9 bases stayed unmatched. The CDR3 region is CASSLGLDRVGQPQHF. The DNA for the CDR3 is TGTGCCAGCAGCTTAGGGCTCGACAGGGTCGGTCAGCCCCAGCATTTT.

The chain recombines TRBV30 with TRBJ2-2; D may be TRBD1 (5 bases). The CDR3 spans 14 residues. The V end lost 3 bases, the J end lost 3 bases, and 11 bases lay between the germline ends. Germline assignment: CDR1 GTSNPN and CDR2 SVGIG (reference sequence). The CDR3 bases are TGTGCCTGGAGCAGAGTCAGGGACACCGGGGAGCTGTTTTTT. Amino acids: CAWSRVRDTGELFF.

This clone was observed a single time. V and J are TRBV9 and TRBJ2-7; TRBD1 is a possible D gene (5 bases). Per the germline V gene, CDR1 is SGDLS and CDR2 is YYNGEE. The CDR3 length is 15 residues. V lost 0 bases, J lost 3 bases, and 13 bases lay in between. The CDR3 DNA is TGTGCCAGCAGCGTAGGAACAGGTGGGGACTACGAGCAGTACTTC. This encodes CASSVGTGGDYEQYF.

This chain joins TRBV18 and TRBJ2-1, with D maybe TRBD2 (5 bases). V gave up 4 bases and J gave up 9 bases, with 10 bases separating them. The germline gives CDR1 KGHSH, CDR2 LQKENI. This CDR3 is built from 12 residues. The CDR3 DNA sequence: TGTGCCAGCTCACAGGGAGTTATTGAGCAGTTCTTC. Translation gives CASSQGVIEQFF.

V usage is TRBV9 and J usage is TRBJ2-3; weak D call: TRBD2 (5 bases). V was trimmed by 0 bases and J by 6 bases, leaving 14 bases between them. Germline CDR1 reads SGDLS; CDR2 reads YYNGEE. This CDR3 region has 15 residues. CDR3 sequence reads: CASSVAWRARDTQYF. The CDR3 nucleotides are TGTGCCAGCAGCGTAGCTTGGCGGGCCCGGGATACGCAGTATTTT. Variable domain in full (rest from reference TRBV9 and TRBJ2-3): DSGVTQTPKHLITATGQRVTLRCSPRSGDLSVYWYQQSLDQGLQFLIQYYNGEERAKGNILERFSAQQFPDLHSELNLSSLELGDSALYFCASSVAWRARDTQYFGPGTRLTVL.

CDR3 DNA: TGCAGCGTTGCGCGCAGCACAGATACGCAGTATTTT. Translated, it gives CSVARSTDTQYF. The genes are TRBV29-1 and TRBJ2-3; D gene ambiguous. The CDR3 loop spans 12 amino acids. In germline, CDR1 is SQVTM, CDR2 ANQGSEA. V dropped 4 bases and J dropped 0 bases, with 5 bases sitting between them.

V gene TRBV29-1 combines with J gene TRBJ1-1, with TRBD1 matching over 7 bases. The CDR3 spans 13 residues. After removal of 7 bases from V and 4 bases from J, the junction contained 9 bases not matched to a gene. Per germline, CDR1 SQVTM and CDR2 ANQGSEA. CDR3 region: CSATDGTVTEAFF. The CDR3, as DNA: TGCAGCGCTACGGATGGGACAGTCACTGAAGCTTTCTTT. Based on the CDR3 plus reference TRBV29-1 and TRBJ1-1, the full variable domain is SAVISQKPSRDICQRGTSLTIQCQVDSQVTMMFWYRQQPGQSLTLIATANQGSEATYESGFVIDKFPISRPNLTFSTLTVSNMSPEDSSIYLCSATDGTVTEAFFGQGTRLTVV.

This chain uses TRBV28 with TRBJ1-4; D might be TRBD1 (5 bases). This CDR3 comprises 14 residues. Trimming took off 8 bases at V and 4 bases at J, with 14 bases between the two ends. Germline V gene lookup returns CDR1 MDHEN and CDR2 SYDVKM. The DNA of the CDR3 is TGTGCCAGCGAACAGGCGGTCAATAATGAAAAACTGTTTTTT. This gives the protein CASEQAVNNEKLFF.

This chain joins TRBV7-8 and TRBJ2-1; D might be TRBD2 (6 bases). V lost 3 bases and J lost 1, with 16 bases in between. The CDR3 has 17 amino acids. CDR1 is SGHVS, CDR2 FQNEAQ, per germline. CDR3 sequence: CASSFYRDGGSYNEQFF. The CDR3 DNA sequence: TGTGCCAGCAGCTTTTATAGGGACGGGGGTTCCTACAATGAGCAGTTCTTC. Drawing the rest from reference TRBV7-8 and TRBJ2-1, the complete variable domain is GAGVSQSPRYKVAKRGQDVALRCDPISGHVSLFWYQQALGQGPEFLTYFQNEAQLDKSGLPSDRFFAERPEGSVSTLKIQRTQQEDSAVYLCASSFYRDGGSYNEQFFGPGTRLTVL.

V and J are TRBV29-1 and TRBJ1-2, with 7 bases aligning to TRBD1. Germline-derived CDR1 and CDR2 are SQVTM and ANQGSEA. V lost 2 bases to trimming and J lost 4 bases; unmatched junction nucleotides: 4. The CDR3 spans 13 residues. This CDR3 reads CSVETGVTYGYTF. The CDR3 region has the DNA TGCAGCGTTGAAACAGGGGTGACCTATGGCTACACCTTC.

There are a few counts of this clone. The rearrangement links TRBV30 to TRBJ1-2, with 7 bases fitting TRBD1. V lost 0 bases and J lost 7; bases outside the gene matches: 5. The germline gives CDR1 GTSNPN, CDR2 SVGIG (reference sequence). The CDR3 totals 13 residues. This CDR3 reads CAWSVQGIAGYTF. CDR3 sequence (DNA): TGTGCCTGGAGTGTACAGGGGATAGCTGGCTACACCTTC.

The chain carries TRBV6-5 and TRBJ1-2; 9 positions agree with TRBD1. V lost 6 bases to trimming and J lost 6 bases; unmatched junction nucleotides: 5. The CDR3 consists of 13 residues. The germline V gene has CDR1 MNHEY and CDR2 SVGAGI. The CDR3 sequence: CASRPNRGHGYTF. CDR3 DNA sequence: TGTGCCAGCAGACCGAACAGGGGGCATGGCTACACCTTC.

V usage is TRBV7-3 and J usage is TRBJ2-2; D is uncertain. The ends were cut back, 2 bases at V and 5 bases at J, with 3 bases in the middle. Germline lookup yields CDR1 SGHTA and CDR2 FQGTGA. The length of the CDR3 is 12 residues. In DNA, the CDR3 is TGTGCCAGCAGCTTAGATACCGGGGAGCTGTTTTTT. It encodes CASSLDTGELFF.

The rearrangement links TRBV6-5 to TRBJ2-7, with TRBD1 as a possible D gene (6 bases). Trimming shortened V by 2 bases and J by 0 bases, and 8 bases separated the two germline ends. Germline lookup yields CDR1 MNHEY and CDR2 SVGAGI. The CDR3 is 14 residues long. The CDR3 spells CASSYDRTSYEQYF. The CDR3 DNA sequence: TGTGCCAGCAGTTACGACAGGACCTCCTACGAGCAGTACTTC.

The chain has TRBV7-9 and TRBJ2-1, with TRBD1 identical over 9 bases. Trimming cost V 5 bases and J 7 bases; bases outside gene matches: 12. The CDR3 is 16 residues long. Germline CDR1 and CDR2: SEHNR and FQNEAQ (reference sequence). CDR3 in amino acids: CASSPIGTGSGNEQFF. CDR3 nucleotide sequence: TGTGCCAGCAGCCCTATTGGGACAGGGTCAGGGAATGAGCAGTTCTTC.

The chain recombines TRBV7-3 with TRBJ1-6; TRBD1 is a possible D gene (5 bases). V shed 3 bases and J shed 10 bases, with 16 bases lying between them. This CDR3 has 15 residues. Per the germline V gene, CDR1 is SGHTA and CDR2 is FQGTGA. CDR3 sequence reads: CASSLGEGRESPLHF. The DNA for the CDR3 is TGTGCCAGCAGCTTGGGTGAGGGCAGGGAATCACCCCTCCACTTT.

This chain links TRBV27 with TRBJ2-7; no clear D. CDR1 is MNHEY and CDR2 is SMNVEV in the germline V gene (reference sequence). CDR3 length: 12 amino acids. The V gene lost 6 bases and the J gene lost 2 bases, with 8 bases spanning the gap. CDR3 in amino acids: CASSPGTYEQYF. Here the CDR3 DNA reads TGTGCCAGCAGCCCTGGGACCTACGAGCAGTACTTC.